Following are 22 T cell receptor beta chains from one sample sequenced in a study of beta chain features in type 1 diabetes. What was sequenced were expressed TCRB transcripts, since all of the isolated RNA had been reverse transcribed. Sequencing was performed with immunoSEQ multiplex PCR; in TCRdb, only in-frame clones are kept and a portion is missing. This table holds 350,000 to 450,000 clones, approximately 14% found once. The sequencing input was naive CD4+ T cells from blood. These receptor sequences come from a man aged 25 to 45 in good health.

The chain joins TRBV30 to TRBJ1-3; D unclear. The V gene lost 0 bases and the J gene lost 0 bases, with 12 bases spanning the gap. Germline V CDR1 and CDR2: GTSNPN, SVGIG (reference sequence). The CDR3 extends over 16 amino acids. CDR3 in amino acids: CAWSVLGGHSGNTIYF. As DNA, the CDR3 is TGTGCCTGGAGTGTACTTGGCGGTCACTCTGGAAACACCATATATTTT.

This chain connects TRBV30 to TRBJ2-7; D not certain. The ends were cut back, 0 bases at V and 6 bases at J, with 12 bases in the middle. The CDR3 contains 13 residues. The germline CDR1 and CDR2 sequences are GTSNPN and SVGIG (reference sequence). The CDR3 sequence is CAWSVSGYLEQYV. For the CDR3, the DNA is TGTGCCTGGAGTGTATCGGGTTACCTCGAGCAGTACGTC.

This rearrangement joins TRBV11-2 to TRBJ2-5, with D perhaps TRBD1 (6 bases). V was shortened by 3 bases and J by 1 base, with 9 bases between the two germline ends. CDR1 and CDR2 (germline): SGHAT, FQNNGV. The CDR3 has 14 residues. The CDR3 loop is CASSLGHFQETQYF. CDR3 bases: TGTGCCAGCAGCTTGGGACACTTCCAAGAGACCCAGTACTTC.

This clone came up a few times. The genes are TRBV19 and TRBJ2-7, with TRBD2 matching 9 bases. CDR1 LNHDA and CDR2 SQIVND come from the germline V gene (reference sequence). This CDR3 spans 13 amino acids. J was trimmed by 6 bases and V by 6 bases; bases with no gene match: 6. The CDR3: CASSPGLAAEQYV. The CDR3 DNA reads TGTGCCAGTAGCCCGGGACTAGCTGCCGAGCAGTACGTC.

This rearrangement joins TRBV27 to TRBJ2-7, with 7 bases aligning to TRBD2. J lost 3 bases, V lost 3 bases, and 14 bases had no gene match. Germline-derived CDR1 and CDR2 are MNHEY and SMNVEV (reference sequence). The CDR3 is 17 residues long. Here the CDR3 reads CASSFTDSGTFFYEQYV. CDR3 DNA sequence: TGTGCCAGCAGTTTTACAGACAGCGGGACGTTTTTCTACGAGCAGTACGTC.

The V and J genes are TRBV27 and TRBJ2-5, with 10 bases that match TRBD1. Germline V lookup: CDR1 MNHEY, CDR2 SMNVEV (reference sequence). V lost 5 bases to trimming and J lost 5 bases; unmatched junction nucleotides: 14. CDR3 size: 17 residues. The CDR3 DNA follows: TGTGCCAGCAGTCCTTTGACAGGGGGCGCGAATTTGGAGACCCAGTACTTC. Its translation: CASSPLTGGANLETQYF.

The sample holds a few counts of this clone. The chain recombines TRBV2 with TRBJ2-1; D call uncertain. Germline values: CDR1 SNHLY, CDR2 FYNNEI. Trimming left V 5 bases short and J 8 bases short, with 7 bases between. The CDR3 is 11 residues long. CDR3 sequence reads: CASSYSHEQFF. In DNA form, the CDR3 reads TGTGCCAGCAGTTATAGTCATGAGCAGTTCTTC.

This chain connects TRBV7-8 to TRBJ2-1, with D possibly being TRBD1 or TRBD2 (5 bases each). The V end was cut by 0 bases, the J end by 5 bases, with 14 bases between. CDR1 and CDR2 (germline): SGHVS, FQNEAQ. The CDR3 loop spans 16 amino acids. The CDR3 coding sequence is TGTGCCAGCAGCTTAGCAAGGGACCACCCCCACAATGAGCAGTTCTTC. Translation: CASSLARDHPHNEQFF.

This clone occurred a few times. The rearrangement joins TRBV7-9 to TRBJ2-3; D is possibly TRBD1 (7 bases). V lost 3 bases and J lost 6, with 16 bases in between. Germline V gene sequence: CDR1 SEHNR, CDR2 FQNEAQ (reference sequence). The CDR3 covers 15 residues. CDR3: CASSFRTGEEDTQYF. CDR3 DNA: TGTGCCAGCAGCTTCCGTACAGGGGAGGAGGATACGCAGTATTTT.

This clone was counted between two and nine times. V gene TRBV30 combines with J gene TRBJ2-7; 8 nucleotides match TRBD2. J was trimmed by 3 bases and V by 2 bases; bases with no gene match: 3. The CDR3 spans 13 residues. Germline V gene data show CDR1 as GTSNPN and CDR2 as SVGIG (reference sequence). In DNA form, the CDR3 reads TGTGCCTGGAGTAACAGCGGGGGCTACGAGCAGTACGTC. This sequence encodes CAWSNSGGYEQYV.

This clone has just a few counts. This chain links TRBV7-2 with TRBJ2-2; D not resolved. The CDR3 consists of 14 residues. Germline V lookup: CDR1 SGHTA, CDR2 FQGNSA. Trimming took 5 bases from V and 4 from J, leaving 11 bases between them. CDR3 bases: TGTGCCAGCAGCGTAACAACGGGCACCGGGGAGCTGTTTTTT. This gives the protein CASSVTTGTGELFF.

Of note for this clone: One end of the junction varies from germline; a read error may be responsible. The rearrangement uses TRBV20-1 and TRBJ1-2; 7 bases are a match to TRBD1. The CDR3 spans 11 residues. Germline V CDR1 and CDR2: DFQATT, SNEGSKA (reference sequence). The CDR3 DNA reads TGCAGTGCTAGAGGGACAGGTCAGGTTCAGTTC. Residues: CSARGTGQVQF.

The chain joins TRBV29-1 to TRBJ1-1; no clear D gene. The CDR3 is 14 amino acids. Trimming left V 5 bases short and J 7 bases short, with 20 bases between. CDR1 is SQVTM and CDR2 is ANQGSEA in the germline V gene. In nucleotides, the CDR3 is TGCAGCGTTAGGTTTGTGGGTAAGGGTGGTGAAGCTTTCTTT. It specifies CSVRFVGKGGEAFF.

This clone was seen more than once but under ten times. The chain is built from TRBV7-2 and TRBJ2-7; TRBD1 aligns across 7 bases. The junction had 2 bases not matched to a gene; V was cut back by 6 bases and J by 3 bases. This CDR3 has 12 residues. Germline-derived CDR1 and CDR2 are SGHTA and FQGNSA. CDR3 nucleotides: TGTGCCAGCAGTACAGGGGTCTACGAGCAGTACTTC. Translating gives CASSTGVYEQYF.

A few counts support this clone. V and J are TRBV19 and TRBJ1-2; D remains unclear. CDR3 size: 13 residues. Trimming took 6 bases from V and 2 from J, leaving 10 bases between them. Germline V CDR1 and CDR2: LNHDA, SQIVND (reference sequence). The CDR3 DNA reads TGTGCCAGTAGCGGGGATGGGAACTATGGCTACACCTTC. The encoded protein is CASSGDGNYGYTF.

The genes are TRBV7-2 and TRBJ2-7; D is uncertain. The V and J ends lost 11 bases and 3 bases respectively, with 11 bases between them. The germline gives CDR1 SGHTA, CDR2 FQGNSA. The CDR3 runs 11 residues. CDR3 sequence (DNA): TGTGCCCCTACGCCCCGCTACGAGCAGTACTTC. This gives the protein CAPTPRYEQYF. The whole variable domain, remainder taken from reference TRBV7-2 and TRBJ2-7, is GAGVSQSPSNKVTEKGKDVELRCDPISGHTALYWYRQSLGQGLEFLIYFQGNSAPDKSGLPSDRFSAERTGGSVSTLTIQRTQQEDSAVYLCAPTPRYEQYFGPGTRLTVT.

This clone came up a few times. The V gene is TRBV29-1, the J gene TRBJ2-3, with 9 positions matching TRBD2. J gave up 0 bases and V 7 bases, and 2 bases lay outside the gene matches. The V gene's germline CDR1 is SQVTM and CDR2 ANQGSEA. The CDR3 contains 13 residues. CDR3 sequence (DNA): TGCAGCGGGACTAGCGCCAGCACAGATACGCAGTATTTT. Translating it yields CSGTSASTDTQYF.

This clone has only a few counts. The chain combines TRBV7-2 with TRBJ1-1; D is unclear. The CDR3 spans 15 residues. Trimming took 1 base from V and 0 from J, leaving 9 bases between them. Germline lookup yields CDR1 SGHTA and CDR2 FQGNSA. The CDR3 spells CASSLEFSMNTEAFF. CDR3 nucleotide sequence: TGTGCCAGCAGCTTAGAGTTCTCAATGAACACTGAAGCTTTCTTT. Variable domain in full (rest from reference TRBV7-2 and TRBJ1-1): GAGVSQSPSNKVTEKGKDVELRCDPISGHTALYWYRQSLGQGLEFLIYFQGNSAPDKSGLPSDRFSAERTGGSVSTLTIQRTQQEDSAVYLCASSLEFSMNTEAFFGQGTRLTVV.

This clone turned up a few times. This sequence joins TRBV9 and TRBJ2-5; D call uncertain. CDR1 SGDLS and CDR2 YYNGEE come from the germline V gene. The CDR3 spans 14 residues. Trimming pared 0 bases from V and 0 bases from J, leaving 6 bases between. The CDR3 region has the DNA TGTGCCAGCAGCGTAGACTCCTACCAAGAGACCCAGTACTTC. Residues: CASSVDSYQETQYF.

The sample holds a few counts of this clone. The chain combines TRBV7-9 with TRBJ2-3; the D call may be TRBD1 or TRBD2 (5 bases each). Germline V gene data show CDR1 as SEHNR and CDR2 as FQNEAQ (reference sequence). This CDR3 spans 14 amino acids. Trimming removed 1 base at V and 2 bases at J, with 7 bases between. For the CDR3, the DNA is TGTGCCAGCAGCTTAGGGGGGTACACAGATACGCAGTATTTT. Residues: CASSLGGYTDTQYF. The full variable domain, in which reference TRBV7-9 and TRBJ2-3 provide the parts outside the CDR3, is DTGVSQNPRHKITKRGQNVTFRCDPISEHNRLYWYRQTLGQGPEFLTYFQNEAQLEKSRLLSDRFSAERPKGSFSTLEIQRTEQGDSAMYLCASSLGGYTDTQYFGPGTRLTVL.

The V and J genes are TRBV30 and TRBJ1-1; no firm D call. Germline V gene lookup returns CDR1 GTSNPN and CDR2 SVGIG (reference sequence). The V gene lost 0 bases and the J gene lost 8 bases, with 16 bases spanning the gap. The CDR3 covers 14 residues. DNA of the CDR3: TGTGCCTGGAGTGTCCCGGGGAGAGGTCGCGAAGCTTTCTTT. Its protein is CAWSVPGRGREAFF.

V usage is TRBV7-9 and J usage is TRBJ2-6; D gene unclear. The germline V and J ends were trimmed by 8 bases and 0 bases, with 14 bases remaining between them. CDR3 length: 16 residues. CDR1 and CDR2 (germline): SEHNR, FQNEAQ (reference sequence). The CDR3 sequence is CASAPRWASGANVLTF. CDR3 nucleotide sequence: TGTGCCAGCGCCCCCCGGTGGGCCTCTGGGGCCAACGTCCTGACTTTC.